The sequence of this T cell receptor beta chain was determined in a study of blood T cell repertoires in COVID-19. As for the study in general: Both acute and convalescent COVID-19 samples were obtained from the United States, Italy and Spain. T cells, B-cell-depleted T cells, or PBMCs provided the cDNA or gDNA that served as material.

The assay was immunoSEQ multiplex PCR, and TCRdb's table has in-frame clones only and misses some. The sample has 260,000 or so clones, roughly 84% seen once; the top ten hold 8.6%. This CDR3 contains 16 residues. V gave up 5 bases and J gave up 4 bases, with 20 bases separating them. Germline-derived CDR1 and CDR2 are SGHVS and FNYEAQ. Source material: peripheral blood. The TCR comes from a human donor in a cohort sampled during active COVID-19. The chain is built from TRBV7-6 and TRBJ2-5, with D perhaps TRBD1 (5 bases). The CDR3 nucleotides are TGTGCCAGCAGCCCAAATCGGGCCTTCCAGGGAGAGACCCAGTACTTC. Its translation is CASSPNRAFQGETQYF.